The 26 T cell receptor beta chains reported below all come from one sample, sequenced in a study of T cell responses to AZD1222 COVID-19 vaccine. TCRdb's table, derived via immunoSEQ multiplex PCR, lists solely in-frame clones and lacks some. Among under 130,000 clones listed, about 85% were seen once. Sequencing used peripheral blood, obtained 28 days after the second AZD1222 dose. The receptors shown here come from an adult who received the AZD1222 COVID-19 vaccine.

This clone was detected only once. The rearrangement uses TRBV2 and TRBJ2-1, with D perhaps being TRBD1 or TRBD2 (5 bases each). Trimming shortened V by 10 bases and J by 3 bases, and 13 bases separated the two germline ends. Germline V gives CDR1 SNHLY, CDR2 FYNNEI. The CDR3 runs 13 residues. The CDR3, as DNA: TGTGCCATCCCGGGACCTATCTACAATGAGCAGTTCTTC. Its translation: CAIPGPIYNEQFF.

This chain uses TRBV19 with TRBJ1-2; 9 nucleotides agree with TRBD1. V was clipped by 7 bases and J by 5 bases; unmatched bases: 11. The CDR3 extends over 15 amino acids. Germline V CDR1 and CDR2: LNHDA, SQIVND (reference sequence). The CDR3 DNA is TGTGCCAGTAAACCTACCGGGACAGGGCTGTATGGCTACACCTTC. Translated, it gives CASKPTGTGLYGYTF.

The chain links TRBV7-9 to TRBJ1-2; the D gene is possibly TRBD1 (5 bases). CDR3 length equals 14 residues. V was pared by 1 base and J by 5 bases, with 11 bases between. Looked up from germline, CDR1 is SEHNR and CDR2 is FQNEAQ (reference sequence). In DNA form, the CDR3 reads TGTGCCAGCAGCTTAGATGGCGGGGGGTATGGCTACACCTTC. As protein: CASSLDGGGYGYTF.

This chain joins TRBV6-4 and TRBJ1-1; tentative D call: TRBD1 (5 bases). Trimming stripped 6 bases from V and 2 bases from J, with 10 bases between. From germline, CDR1 is MRHNA and CDR2 SNTAGT. The CDR3 contains 13 residues. CDR3 region: CASSEGDNTEAFF. CDR3 nucleotide sequence: TGTGCCAGCAGCGAAGGGGATAACACTGAAGCTTTCTTT.

The chain joins TRBV30 to TRBJ1-1; weak D call: TRBD1 (5 bases). CDR3 length equals 14 residues. Germline loops: CDR1 GTSNPN, CDR2 SVGIG (reference sequence). Trimming shortened V by 5 bases and J by 2 bases, and 15 bases separated the two germline ends. CDR3 amino acids: CAWGAIPGNTEAFF. CDR3 DNA sequence: TGTGCCTGGGGGGCCATTCCAGGCAACACTGAAGCTTTCTTT.

This chain joins TRBV5-1 and TRBJ2-3; D is tentatively TRBD1 or TRBD2 (5 bases each). From germline, CDR1 is SGHRS and CDR2 YFSETQ. V shed 5 bases and J shed 0 bases, with 16 bases lying between them. The CDR3 runs 16 residues. The CDR3 DNA follows: TGCGCCAGCAGACGGGACGGAGGTCGTAGCACAGATACGCAGTATTTT. Protein: CASRRDGGRSTDTQYF.

The CDR3 loop reads CASSYSLTMNTEAFF. DNA of the CDR3: TGTGCCAGCAGTTACTCGTTGACCATGAACACTGAAGCTTTCTTT. The chain is built from TRBV6-6 and TRBJ1-1; no definite D call. Germline values: CDR1 MNHNY, CDR2 SVGAGI (reference sequence). This CDR3 is 15 amino acids long. V was clipped by 0 bases and J by 0 bases, with 8 bases between them.

This clone was seen just once. The J gene is TRBJ2-1, the V gene TRBV7-9, with unresolved D. CDR3 length: 11 amino acids. With 3 bases removed from V and 8 bases from J, the gap between germline ends came to 5 bases. Germline V gene data show CDR1 as SEHNR and CDR2 as FQNEAQ (reference sequence). CDR3 protein: CASSFAHEQFF. Here the CDR3 DNA reads TGTGCCAGCAGCTTCGCCCATGAGCAGTTCTTC. Looking up the rest from reference TRBV7-9 and TRBJ2-1 gives the full variable domain: DTGVSQNPRHKITKRGQNVTFRCDPISEHNRLYWYRQTLGQGPEFLTYFQNEAQLEKSRLLSDRFSAERPKGSFSTLEIQRTEQGDSAMYLCASSFAHEQFFGPGTRLTVL.

This sequence joins TRBV16 and TRBJ1-5, with D maybe TRBD1 (6 bases). In germline, CDR1 is KGHSY, CDR2 FQNENV. CDR3 length equals 15 residues. The ends were cut back, 4 bases at V and 2 bases at J, with 12 bases in the middle. CDR3 DNA sequence: TGTGCCAGCAGCCCCCTTAACAGGGGCAATCAGCCCCAGCATTTT. Translating gives CASSPLNRGNQPQHF. Filled out from reference TRBV16 and TRBJ1-5, the complete variable domain reads GEEVAQTPKHLVRGEGQKAKLYCAPIKGHSYVFWYQQVLKNEFKFLISFQNENVFDETGMPKERFSAKCLPNSPCSLEIQATKLEDSAVYFCASSPLNRGNQPQHFGDGTRLSIL.

The rearrangement links TRBV18 to TRBJ1-4; D not certain. This CDR3 region has 14 residues. Trimming removed 5 bases at V and 0 bases at J, with 7 bases between. Germline V gene lookup returns CDR1 KGHSH and CDR2 LQKENI. CDR3 DNA sequence: TGTGCCAGCTCATTGACATCAACTAATGAAAAACTGTTTTTT. It is translated as CASSLTSTNEKLFF.

The genes are TRBV6-5 and TRBJ1-5; D is unclear. Trimming left V 3 bases short and J 4 bases short, with 10 bases between. Germline V gene sequence: CDR1 MNHEY, CDR2 SVGAGI. This CDR3 region has 14 residues. CDR3 bases: TGTGCCAGCAGTTATCAGGTTTATAATCAGCCCCAGCATTTT. This codes for CASSYQVYNQPQHF.

The CDR3 DNA reads TGTGCCAGCAGCTTGGCTTGGGGGGCAGCAAGCAATCAGCCCCAGCATTTT. This codes for CASSLAWGAASNQPQHF. The V gene is TRBV5-8, the J gene TRBJ1-5; weak D call: TRBD1 (6 bases). The CDR3 sequence is 17 residues long. V was cut by 0 bases and J by 1 base, with 14 bases left in between. Germline CDR1 reads SGHTS; CDR2 reads YDEGEE. The entire variable domain, with the rest obtained from reference TRBV5-8 and TRBJ1-5, is as follows: EAGVTQSPTHLIKTRGQQATLRCSPISGHTSVYWYQQALGLGLQFLLWYDEGEERNRGNFPPRFSGRQFPNYSSELNVNALELEDSALYLCASSLAWGAASNQPQHFGDGTRLSIL.

The rearrangement joins TRBV5-4 to TRBJ2-7; 9 bases are a match to TRBD2. J gave up 0 bases and V 3 bases, and 7 bases lay outside the gene matches. Germline V lookup: CDR1 SGHNT, CDR2 YYREEE (reference sequence). This CDR3 has 16 residues. CDR3 amino acids: CASSSRLAAPSYEQYF. The CDR3 DNA reads as TGTGCCAGCAGCTCGCGACTAGCGGCTCCCTCCTACGAGCAGTACTTC. Full variable domain (outside the CDR3, taken from reference TRBV5-4 and TRBJ2-7): ETGVTQSPTHLIKTRGQQVTLRCSSQSGHNTVSWYQQALGQGPQFIFQYYREEENGRGNFPPRFSGLQFPNYSSELNVNALELDDSALYLCASSSRLAAPSYEQYFGPGTRLTVT.

The J gene is TRBJ1-5, the V gene TRBV19, with 8 nucleotides matching TRBD1. This CDR3 contains 16 residues. J was trimmed by 5 bases and V by 4 bases; bases with no gene match: 10. CDR1 LNHDA and CDR2 SQIVND come from the germline V gene (reference sequence). CDR3 region: CASSRKLGQGYQPQHF. As DNA, the CDR3 is TGTGCCAGTAGTAGAAAATTAGGACAGGGATATCAGCCCCAGCATTTT.

The chain carries TRBV11-2 and TRBJ2-7; possible D gene TRBD2, 7 bases. CDR1 SGHAT and CDR2 FQNNGV come from the germline V gene. The CDR3 sequence is 14 residues long. The V and J ends lost 4 bases and 4 bases respectively, with 14 bases between them. The CDR3 bases are TGTGCCAGCAGCTCCGGGGGGCCGCCTTACGAGCAGTACTTC. It translates to CASSSGGPPYEQYF.

This chain links TRBV3-1 (or the pseudogene TRBV3-2) with TRBJ2-1; the match to TRBD2 covers 9 bases. The V gene's germline CDR1 is LGHDT and CDR2 YNNKEL (reference sequence). The CDR3 length is 15 residues. V trimming: 6 bases; J trimming: 5 bases; junction bases outside the gene matches: 8. The CDR3 reads CASRLAGTLNNEQFF. The CDR3 coding sequence is TGTGCCAGCAGGCTAGCGGGAACGTTGAACAATGAGCAGTTCTTC.

The chain joins TRBV7-5 to TRBJ2-1; the table gives TRBD2 as D, unverified against the DNA. TRBV7-5 is annotated as a pseudogene. The CDR3 runs 18 residues. In DNA, the CDR3 is TGTGCCAGAAGCTTAGGCTCCAACTTAGCGGGAGACACCAATGAGCAGTTCTTC. It specifies CARSLGSNLAGDTNEQFF.

The chain couples TRBV28 to TRBJ1-3; 7 bases line up with TRBD1. Germline V gene sequence: CDR1 MDHEN, CDR2 SYDVKM. CDR3 length: 14 residues. The V and J ends lost 3 bases and 4 bases, in that order; junction bases with no gene match: 3. As DNA, the CDR3 is TGTGCCAGCAGTTTCAGGGGGATCGGAAACACCATATATTTT. It codes for CASSFRGIGNTIYF.

The rearrangement links TRBV30 to TRBJ2-2, with no clear D. Germline V gives CDR1 GTSNPN, CDR2 SVGIG (reference sequence). Trimming took 0 bases from V and 6 from J, leaving 17 bases between them. The CDR3 is 16 residues long. This CDR3 is CAWSVPDFGLSGELFF. CDR3 in DNA: TGTGCCTGGAGTGTACCAGATTTCGGTCTATCCGGGGAGCTGTTTTTT.

The V call is TRBV20-1, the J call TRBJ1-5; TRBD1 is a possible D gene (5 bases). Germline assignment: CDR1 DFQATT and CDR2 SNEGSKA (reference sequence). Trimming cost V 3 bases and J 3 bases, with 12 bases left between them. CDR3 length: 14 residues. The CDR3 sequence is CSASKGTVNQPQHF. CDR3 nucleotide sequence: TGCAGTGCTAGTAAAGGGACGGTCAATCAGCCCCAGCATTTT.

The chain has TRBV2 and TRBJ2-1; 11 bases agree with TRBD2. V lost 7 bases and J lost 10; bases outside the gene matches: 15. Per the germline V gene, CDR1 is SNHLY and CDR2 is FYNNEI. The CDR3 length is 16 residues. The CDR3 region has the DNA TGTGCCAGCATTGGGACCCCAGGACTAGCGGGCAGAGAGCAGTTCTTC. As protein: CASIGTPGLAGREQFF.

The chain joins TRBV11-2 to TRBJ2-7; D is uncertain. V lost 5 bases to trimming and J lost 7 bases, with 18 bases between them. The germline gives CDR1 SGHAT, CDR2 FQNNGV. This CDR3 contains 14 residues. CDR3 region: CASSPNLAQREQYF. CDR3 DNA: TGTGCCAGCAGCCCCAACCTCGCCCAAAGAGAGCAGTACTTC.

The chain couples TRBV7-2 to TRBJ2-7, with TRBD2 as a possible D gene (6 bases). In germline, CDR1 is SGHTA, CDR2 FQGNSA. This CDR3 is 13 amino acids long. V lost 3 bases and J 7 bases, leaving 13 bases between the germline ends. CDR3 nucleotide sequence: TGTGCCAGCAGCTTCCAGGGAGGAGGGGAGCAGTACTTC. As protein: CASSFQGGGEQYF.

In its sample, this clone was seen once. This sequence joins TRBV6-6 and TRBJ1-2; 9 nucleotides align to TRBD1. The CDR3 covers 14 residues. Trimming took 0 bases from V and 9 from J; bases not matched to a gene: 5. Germline CDR1 and CDR2: MNHNY and SVGAGI (reference sequence). The CDR3 coding sequence is TGTGCCAGCAGTTACTCGACAGGGGGTTTTAGCTACACCTTC. Protein sequence: CASSYSTGGFSYTF.

This clone was picked up a small number of times. CDR3 in DNA: TGTGCCAGCAGCCAAACAGGGGGCACTAACTATGGCTACACCTTC. Protein sequence: CASSQTGGTNYGYTF. The rearrangement links TRBV14 to TRBJ1-2, with 9 nucleotides matching TRBD1. V was clipped by 2 bases and J by 0 bases; unmatched bases: 1. The V gene's germline CDR1 is SGHDN and CDR2 FVKESK. The CDR3 is 15 residues long.

The chain is built from TRBV21-1 and TRBJ2-1. TRBV21-1 is a documented pseudogene. CDR3 length: 16 amino acids. The CDR3, as DNA: TGTGCCAGCAGCAAAGCGGGGATGAGCTCCTACAATGAGCAGTTCTTC. Residues: CASSKAGMSSYNEQFF.